This T cell receptor (beta chain) derives from a study of TIL therapy for anti-PD-1-resistant metastatic lung cancer. Germline V gene lookup returns CDR1 ENHRY and CDR2 SYGVKD. The CDR3 spans 12 residues. The V and J ends lost 5 bases and 6 bases, in that order; junction bases with no gene match: 0. Time point specified: pre-treatment sample, taken before nivolumab and TIL therapy. This was the immunoSEQ v3 assay. Only in-frame clones appear in the TCRdb table, and some are missing; sequencing was by immunoSEQ multiplex PCR. This sample yields 40,000 to 55,000 clones, of which 79% are seen a single time; 4% to 6% belongs to the top ten.

This sequence was found in a woman aged 30 to 85 with non-small cell lung cancer. Sequencing used blood, obtained at baseline. The rearrangement uses TRBV10-3 and TRBJ2-1; 8 nucleotides align to TRBD2. The CDR3 loop reads CAISTSGNEQFF. The CDR3 DNA reads as TGTGCCATCAGTACTAGCGGCAATGAGCAGTTCTTC.